This T cell receptor beta chain was sequenced in a study of cytomegalovirus exposure and HLA in healthy donors (dated by TCRdb to the late 2010s). Study-wide context: According to a later analysis, the 100 to 150 validation repertoires were produced on the same platform as the 600 to 850 repertoires of the first cohort. To predict cytomegalovirus infection status, the study brought together high-throughput TCR immunosequencing, statistical association of individual TCRs with disease status, and machine learning. In addition to the first cohort of roughly 700 subjects, a separate validation cohort of 130 or so different subjects was used. The study aimed to test whether signatures of past pathogen exposure could be identified by cataloging public T cell receptors.

From its cysteine to its phenylalanine, the CDR3 spans 12 amino acids. Just the 36-base CDR3 DNA is kept, in frame starting at base 1. V is clipped by 2 bases and J by 3 bases, and the sequence between their germline boundaries is 5 bases long. The germline V gene encodes CDR1 SGHNT and CDR2 YYREEE (reference sequence). In its sample, this clone was seen once. The target of this receptor is not known. No quality values exist for individual bases; no much larger clone is one base distant. Libraries were built with the immunoSEQ multiplex PCR assay. On the authors' methods: To diagnose cytomegalovirus status from the catalog of TCR beta chain sequences, a statistical classification framework was built. The table was pulled from immuneACCESS by TCRdb, which kept in-frame rearrangements only. Such tables lose some clones; where checked, under half of the loss comes from unresolved V genes, and the rest has no known cause. V and J calls and clone size follow that table, whereas D and trimming were derived from the DNA. For this sample the table gives roughly 330,000 clones, of which 75% to 90% were detected only once. The ten largest clones represent approximately 1.1% of the sample.

The donors belonged to the validation cohort of around 120 subjects, which was separate from the approximately 700-subject first cohort. General study outcomes and caveats: The authors suggested that the approach could potentially be generalized to other disease states and immunological phenotypes. The study listed over 150 TCR beta chains as associated with cytomegalovirus. A few of the identified cytomegalovirus-associated TCR beta chains were confirmed in vitro to be specific for cytomegalovirus antigens. The classifier was reported to diagnose cytomegalovirus status with high specificity and sensitivity in both the original and validation cohorts. Most TCR sequences were seen in very few donors, while some public TCRs were found in many individuals. In a later analysis, TCRs clustered in the first cohort were found to also tend to co-occur in the roughly 120 validation repertoires, with 85% to 95% of cluster scores above 0. All 120 or so repertoires were used to score co-occurrence in the validation cohort in a later analysis, because that analysis had no HLA typing for the cohort.

The sequence came from a woman aged 25 to 39 in good health and CMV-seropositive. What was sequenced was PBMCs. The V and J genes are TRBV5-4 and TRBJ1-1, with the identity of the D gene unclear. The encoded CDR3 is CASSFDDTEAFF. At the DNA level, the sequence is TGTGCCAGCAGCTTTGATGACACTGAAGCTTTCTTT.